One T cell receptor beta chain is described in this entry. This sample stems from a study of blood T cell repertoires in COVID-19. Study background: Both acute and convalescent COVID-19 samples were obtained from the United States, Italy and Spain. Nucleic acid was either cDNA or gDNA, and it came from T cells, B-cell-depleted T cells, or PBMCs.

Germline V lookup: CDR1 MGHDK, CDR2 SYGVNS. V lost 8 bases, J lost 8 bases, and 12 bases lay in between. This CDR3 is built from 11 residues. Per the authors' pipeline: The authors estimated nucleated cell counts from reference gene primer amplification. Repertoires were generated with immunoSEQ multiplex PCR, while TCRdb's copy carries only in-frame clones and drops some. The DNA was the basis for D and trimming; V, J and clone size are from that table. Of over 150,000 clones in the sample, over 65% were seen once. The sequenced material came from peripheral blood. The clonotype originates from a man at least 80 years old with acute or convalescent COVID-19. The V and J genes are TRBV25-1 and TRBJ1-1; D might be TRBD1 (6 bases). Here the CDR3 DNA reads TGTGCCAGCCAGACAGGATTGGAAGCTTTCTTT. Protein sequence: CASQTGLEAFF.